The clone carrying this T cell receptor beta chain appeared once. V gave up 0 bases and J gave up 4 bases, with 12 bases separating them. The CDR3 is 15 residues long. The V gene's germline CDR1 is SGDLS and CDR2 YYNGEE. The repertoire was sequenced with immunoSEQ multiplex PCR; TCRdb's copy has only in-frame clones and lacks some. The sample gives more than 2 million clones, roughly 94% of which show up once; more than 0.1% is in the top ten. This sample was taken from a study of shared clonotypes between healthy human individuals. This TCR derives from a man aged 18 to 30 in good health. The sequencing sample was made of naive CD4+ T cells sorted from blood. The subset denotes: CD45RA+ positively selected. The rearrangement links TRBV9 to TRBJ2-3; a weak D match, TRBD2 (6 bases). Here the CDR3 reads CASSVGRGTADTQYF. CDR3 sequence (DNA): TGTGCCAGCAGCGTAGGGCGGGGTACCGCAGATACGCAGTATTTT.